A single sample gave rise to the 8 T cell receptor beta chains below, sequenced in a study of blood T cell repertoires in COVID-19. Only in-frame clones appear in the TCRdb table, and some are missing; sequencing was by immunoSEQ multiplex PCR. Of 390,000 or so clones listed, 80% to 90% were seen once; the top ten hold 1%. The sequencing sample was made of PBMCs or T cells enriched from blood (not recorded which). The receptors derive from a young man who had recovered from COVID-19.

The rearrangement links TRBV28 to TRBJ1-2, with 7 bases matching TRBD1. V shed 8 bases and J 6 bases; nucleotides not matched to a gene: 6. This CDR3 spans 12 amino acids. Germline V gene lookup returns CDR1 MDHEN and CDR2 SYDVKM. The CDR3 bases are TGTGCCAGCCGCGGACAGGCACATGGCTACACCTTC. This codes for CASRGQAHGYTF.

This clone showed up just once. V usage is TRBV19 and J usage is TRBJ1-2; 11 bases line up with TRBD1. Germline CDR1 is LNHDA and CDR2 is SQIVND (reference sequence). V gave up 3 bases and J gave up 7 bases; unmatched junction bases: 4. There are 14 residues in the CDR3. The CDR3 region has the DNA TGTGCCAGTAGTATCCGGGACAGGGGGTTTGGCTACACCTTC. It yields the protein CASSIRDRGFGYTF.

The chain recombines TRBV7-9 with TRBJ2-1; 8 bases map to TRBD2. Trimming at V came to 7 bases and at J to 2 bases, leaving 28 bases not matched to a gene. CDR3 length: 22 amino acids. Germline assignment: CDR1 SEHNR and CDR2 FQNEAQ (reference sequence). The CDR3 DNA reads TGTGCCAGCACCACCCGGGAAGTAGCGGGAACCCCCGGGAGGAGTACCTACAATGAGCAGTTCTTC. This encodes CASTTREVAGTPGRSTYNEQFF. Variable domain in full (rest from reference TRBV7-9 and TRBJ2-1): DTGVSQNPRHKITKRGQNVTFRCDPISEHNRLYWYRQTLGQGPEFLTYFQNEAQLEKSRLLSDRFSAERPKGSFSTLEIQRTEQGDSAMYLCASTTREVAGTPGRSTYNEQFFGPGTRLTVL.

The CDR3: CASNSFGGGEQYF. CDR3 bases: TGTGCCAGCAACTCCTTCGGAGGCGGCGAGCAGTACTTC. This chain joins TRBV28 and TRBJ2-7; D possibly corresponds to TRBD2 (5 bases). The CDR3 is 13 amino acids. The V end was cut by 7 bases, the J end by 6 bases, with 16 bases between. CDR1 is MDHEN and CDR2 is SYDVKM in the germline V gene.

The rearrangement uses TRBV5-4 and TRBJ2-7; TRBD2 matches at 14 bases. J was trimmed by 0 bases and V by 4 bases; bases with no gene match: 3. The CDR3 totals 16 residues. Looked up from germline, CDR1 is SGHNT and CDR2 is YYREEE (reference sequence). The CDR3 is CASSGLAGGSSYEQYF. In DNA form, the CDR3 reads TGTGCCAGCAGCGGACTAGCGGGGGGCAGCTCCTACGAGCAGTACTTC.

The count of this clone is one. The V gene is TRBV7-9, the J gene TRBJ2-1, with D possibly TRBD2 on 6 matching bases. The V gene's germline CDR1 is SEHNR and CDR2 FQNEAQ (reference sequence). The V gene lost 2 bases and the J gene lost 3 bases, with 11 bases spanning the gap. The CDR3 runs 15 residues. The CDR3 region has the DNA TGTGCCAGCAGCTTACTTCTGGGACTCTACAATGAGCAGTTCTTC. It translates to CASSLLLGLYNEQFF.

This chain joins TRBV7-2 and TRBJ2-5, with 14 positions matching TRBD2. CDR1 is SGHTA, CDR2 FQGNSA, per germline. V shed 5 bases and J 5 bases; nucleotides not matched to a gene: 4. This CDR3 is built from 15 residues. The CDR3 loop is CASSPGLAGVETQYF. The CDR3 DNA reads as TGTGCCAGCAGCCCGGGACTAGCGGGGGTCGAGACCCAGTACTTC.

This clone appeared a single time. Other DNA sequences within the sample encode an identical CDR3. The chain uses TRBV19 and TRBJ2-2; D is perhaps TRBD2 (5 bases). The V end was cut by 1 base, the J end by 6 bases, with 6 bases between. The length of the CDR3 is 13 residues. Looked up from germline, CDR1 is LNHDA and CDR2 is SQIVND (reference sequence). CDR3 sequence (DNA): TGTGCCAGTAGTATAGCGGGGTCCGGGGAGCTGTTTTTT. Protein: CASSIAGSGELFF.